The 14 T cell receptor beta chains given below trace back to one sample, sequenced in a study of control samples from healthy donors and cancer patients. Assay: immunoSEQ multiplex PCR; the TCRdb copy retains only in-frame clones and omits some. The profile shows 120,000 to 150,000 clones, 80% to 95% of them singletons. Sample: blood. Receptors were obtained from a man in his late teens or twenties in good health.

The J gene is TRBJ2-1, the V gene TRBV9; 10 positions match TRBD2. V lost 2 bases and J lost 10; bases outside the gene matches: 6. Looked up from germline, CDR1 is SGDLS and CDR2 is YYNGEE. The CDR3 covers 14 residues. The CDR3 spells CASSVALAGVEQFF. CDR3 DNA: TGTGCCAGCAGCGTGGCTCTAGCGGGAGTAGAGCAGTTCTTC.

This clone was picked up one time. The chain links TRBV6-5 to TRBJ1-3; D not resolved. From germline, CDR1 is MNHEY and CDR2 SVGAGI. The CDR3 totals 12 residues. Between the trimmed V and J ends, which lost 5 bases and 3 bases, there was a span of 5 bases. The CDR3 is CASSPSGNTIYF. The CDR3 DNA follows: TGTGCCAGCAGTCCCAGTGGAAACACCATATATTTT.

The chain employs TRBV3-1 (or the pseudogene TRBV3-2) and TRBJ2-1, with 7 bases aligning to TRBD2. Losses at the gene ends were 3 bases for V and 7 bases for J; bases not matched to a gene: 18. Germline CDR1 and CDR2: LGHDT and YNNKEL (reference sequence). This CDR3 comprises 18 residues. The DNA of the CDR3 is TGTGCCAGCAGCCAGGCCCCCCCGCGGACTTACGGGAGGAATGAGCAGTTCTTC. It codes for CASSQAPPRTYGRNEQFF.

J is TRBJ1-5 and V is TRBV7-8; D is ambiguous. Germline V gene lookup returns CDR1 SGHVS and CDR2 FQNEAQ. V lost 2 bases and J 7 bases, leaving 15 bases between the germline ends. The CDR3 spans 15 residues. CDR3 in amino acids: CASSLLGSSAQPQHF. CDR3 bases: TGTGCCAGCAGCTTATTAGGTTCTTCGGCCCAGCCCCAGCATTTT.

The CDR3 is CASSLAHRDQYF. CDR3 DNA sequence: TGTGCCAGCAGCTTGGCTCACCGGGACCAGTACTTC. The gene calls are TRBV5-6 and TRBJ2-5, with a tentative D call TRBD2 (5 bases). Trimming stripped 0 bases from V and 10 bases from J, with 10 bases between. CDR1 is SGHDT and CDR2 is YYEEEE in the germline V gene. The CDR3 has 12 residues.

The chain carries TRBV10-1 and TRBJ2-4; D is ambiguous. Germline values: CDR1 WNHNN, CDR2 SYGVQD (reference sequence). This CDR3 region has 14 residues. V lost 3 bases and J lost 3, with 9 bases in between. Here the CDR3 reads CASSDGGDKNIQYF. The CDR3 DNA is TGCGCCAGCAGTGATGGTGGGGACAAAAACATTCAGTACTTC.

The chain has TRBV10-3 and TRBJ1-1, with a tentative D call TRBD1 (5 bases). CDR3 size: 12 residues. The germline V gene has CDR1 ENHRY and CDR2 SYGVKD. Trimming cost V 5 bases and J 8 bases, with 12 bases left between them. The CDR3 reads CAISNGGDEAFF. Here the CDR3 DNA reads TGTGCCATCAGTAACGGCGGGGACGAAGCTTTCTTT.

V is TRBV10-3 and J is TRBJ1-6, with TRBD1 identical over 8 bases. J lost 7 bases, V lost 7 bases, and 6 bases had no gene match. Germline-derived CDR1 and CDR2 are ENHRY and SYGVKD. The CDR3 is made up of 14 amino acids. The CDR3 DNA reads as TGTGCCATCACCCACGACAGGGGCAATTCACCCCTCCACTTT. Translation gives CAITHDRGNSPLHF.

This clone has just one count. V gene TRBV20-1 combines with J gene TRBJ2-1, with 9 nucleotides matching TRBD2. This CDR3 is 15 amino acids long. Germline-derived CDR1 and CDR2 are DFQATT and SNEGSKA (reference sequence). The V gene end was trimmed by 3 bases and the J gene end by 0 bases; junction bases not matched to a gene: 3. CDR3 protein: CSASLAGASYNEQFF. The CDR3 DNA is TGCAGTGCTAGTTTAGCGGGGGCCTCCTACAATGAGCAGTTCTTC.

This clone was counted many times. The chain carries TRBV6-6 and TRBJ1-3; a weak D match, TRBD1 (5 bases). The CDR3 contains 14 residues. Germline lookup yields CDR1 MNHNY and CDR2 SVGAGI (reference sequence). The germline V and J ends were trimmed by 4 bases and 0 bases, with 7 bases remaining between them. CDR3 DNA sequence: TGTGCCAGCAGTTCGGACATCTCTGGAAACACCATATATTTT. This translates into CASSSDISGNTIYF.

CDR3 in DNA: TGTGCCAGCTCACCATCCCGGCCCGATGGTAATTCACCCCTCCACTTT. It is translated as CASSPSRPDGNSPLHF. V usage is TRBV18 and J usage is TRBJ1-6; the D is unclear. The germline V and J ends were trimmed by 2 bases and 6 bases, with 14 bases remaining between them. CDR1 and CDR2 from the germline V gene are KGHSH and LQKENI. There are 16 residues in the CDR3.

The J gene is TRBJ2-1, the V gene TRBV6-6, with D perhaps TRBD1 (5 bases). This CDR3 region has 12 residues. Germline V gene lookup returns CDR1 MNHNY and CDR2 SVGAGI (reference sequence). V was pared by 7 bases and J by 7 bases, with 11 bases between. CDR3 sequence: CASMGLTNEQFF. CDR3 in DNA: TGTGCCAGCATGGGGCTAACGAATGAGCAGTTCTTC.

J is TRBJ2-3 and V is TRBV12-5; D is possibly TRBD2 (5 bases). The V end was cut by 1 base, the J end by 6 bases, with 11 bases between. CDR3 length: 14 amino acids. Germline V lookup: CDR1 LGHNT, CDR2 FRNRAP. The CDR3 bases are TGTGCTAGTGGTTTGGGGACTGACGGGGATACGCAGTATTTT. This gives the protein CASGLGTDGDTQYF.

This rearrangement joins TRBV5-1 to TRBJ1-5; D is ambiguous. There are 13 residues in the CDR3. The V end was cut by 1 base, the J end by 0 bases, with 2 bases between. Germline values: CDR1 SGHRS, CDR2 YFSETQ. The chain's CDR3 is CASSLNSNQPQHF. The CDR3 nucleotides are TGCGCCAGCAGCTTGAATAGCAATCAGCCCCAGCATTTT.